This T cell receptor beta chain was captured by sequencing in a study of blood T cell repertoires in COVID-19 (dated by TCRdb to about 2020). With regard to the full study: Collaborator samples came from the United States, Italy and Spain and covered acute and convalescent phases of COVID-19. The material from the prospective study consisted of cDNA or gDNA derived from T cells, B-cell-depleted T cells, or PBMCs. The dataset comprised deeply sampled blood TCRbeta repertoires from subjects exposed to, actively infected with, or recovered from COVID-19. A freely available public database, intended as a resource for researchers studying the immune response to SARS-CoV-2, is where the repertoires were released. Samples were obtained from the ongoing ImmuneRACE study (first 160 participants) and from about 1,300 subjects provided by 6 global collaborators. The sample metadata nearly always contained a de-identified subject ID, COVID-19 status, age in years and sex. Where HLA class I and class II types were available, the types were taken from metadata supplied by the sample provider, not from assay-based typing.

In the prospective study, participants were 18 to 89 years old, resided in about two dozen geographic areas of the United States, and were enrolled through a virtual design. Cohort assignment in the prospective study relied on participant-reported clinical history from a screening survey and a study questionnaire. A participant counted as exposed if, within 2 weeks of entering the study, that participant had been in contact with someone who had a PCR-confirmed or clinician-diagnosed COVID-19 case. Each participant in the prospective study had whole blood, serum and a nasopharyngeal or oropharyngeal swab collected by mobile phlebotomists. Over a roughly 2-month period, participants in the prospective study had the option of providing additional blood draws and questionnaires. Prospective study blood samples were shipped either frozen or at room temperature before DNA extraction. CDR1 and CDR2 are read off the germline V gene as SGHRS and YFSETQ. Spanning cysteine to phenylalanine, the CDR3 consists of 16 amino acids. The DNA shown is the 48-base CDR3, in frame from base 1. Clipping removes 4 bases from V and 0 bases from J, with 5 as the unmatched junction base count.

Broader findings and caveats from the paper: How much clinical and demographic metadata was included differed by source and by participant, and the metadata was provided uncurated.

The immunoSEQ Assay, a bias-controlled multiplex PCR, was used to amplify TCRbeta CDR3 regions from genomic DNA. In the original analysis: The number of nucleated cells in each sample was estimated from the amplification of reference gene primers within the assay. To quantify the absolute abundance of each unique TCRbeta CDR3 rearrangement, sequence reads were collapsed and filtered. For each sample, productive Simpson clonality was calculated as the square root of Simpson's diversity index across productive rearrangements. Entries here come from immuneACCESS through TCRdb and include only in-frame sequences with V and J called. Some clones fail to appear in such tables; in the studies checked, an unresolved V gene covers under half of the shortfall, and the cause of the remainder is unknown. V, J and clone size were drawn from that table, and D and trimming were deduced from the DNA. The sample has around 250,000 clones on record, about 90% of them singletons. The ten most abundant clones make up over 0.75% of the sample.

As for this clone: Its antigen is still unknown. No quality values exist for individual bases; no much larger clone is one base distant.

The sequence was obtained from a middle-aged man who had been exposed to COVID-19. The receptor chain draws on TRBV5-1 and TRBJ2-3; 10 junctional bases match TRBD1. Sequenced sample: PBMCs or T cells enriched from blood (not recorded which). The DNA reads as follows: TGCGCCAGCAGCATAGGGACAGGGGATAGCACAGATACGCAGTATTTT. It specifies CASSIGTGDSTDTQYF.